This TCR beta chain was found in a study of cytomegalovirus exposure and HLA in healthy donors. A multiplex PCR was run with 60 Vbeta primers and 13 Jbeta primers. Here immunoSEQ multiplex PCR was the method, and the copy in TCRdb shows in-frame clones only, minus some. The repertoire holds some 140,000 clones, with 77% as singletons. In germline, CDR1 is SGHNT, CDR2 YYREEE (reference sequence). This CDR3 region has 12 residues. On this clone itself: Germline and junction disagree at one end, which may indicate a read error.

The chain combines TRBV5-4 with TRBJ2-7; possible D gene TRBD1, 5 bases. The specimen was PBMCs. The source is a woman in her 40s in good health and CMV-seronegative. The CDR3 protein is CASSLAGQPSNF. The CDR3 bases are TGTGCCAGCAGCTTGGCCGGACAACCCTCGAACTTC.